The 29 T cell receptor beta chains presented below share a single source sample, sequenced in a study of CD8 T cells in ankylosing spondylitis. The study's findings and limits: A motif of roughly eight highly homologous TCR beta variants was seen as apparently characteristic of ankylosing spondylitis blood.

TCRdb re-derived calls from the 5' RACE reads in MiXCR, one entry per CDR3 protein. The profile shows some 400,000 distinct CDR3 sequences, 20% to 25% of them singletons. Antigen specificity for these receptors is unknown. The source material was blood, either unsorted or a sorted T cell fraction (not recorded which). The receptor source for this set is a male donor with ankylosing spondylitis.

Many counts were recorded for this clonotype. This sequence joins TRBV29-1 and TRBJ2-5, with TRBD2 as a possible D gene (6 bases). Germline V lookup: CDR1 SQVTM, CDR2 ANQGSEA. The V end lost 6 bases, the J end lost 1 base, and 12 bases lay between the germline ends. CDR3 length equals 13 residues. The CDR3 region has the DNA TGCAGCGTAATGCTGACTAGCCAAGAGACCCAGTACTTC. Protein sequence: CSVMLTSQETQYF.

This clonotype came up a few times. The CDR3 protein is CASSPPGQGAEQPQHF. The CDR3 DNA follows: TGTGCCAGCAGCCCTCCGGGACAGGGGGCAGAGCAGCCCCAGCATTTT. The rearrangement joins TRBV7-8 to TRBJ1-5; 12 bases line up with TRBD1. J gave up 7 bases and V 5 bases, and 9 bases lay outside the gene matches. Germline values: CDR1 SGHVS, CDR2 FQNEAQ. The CDR3 runs 16 residues.

At least ten counts were recorded for this clonotype. V is TRBV7-2 and J is TRBJ2-1; D unclear. This CDR3 is built from 15 residues. V was clipped by 0 bases and J by 0 bases, with 6 bases between them. Germline lookup yields CDR1 SGHTA and CDR2 FQGNSA. In nucleotides, the CDR3 is TGTGCCAGCAGCTTAGCGCCGAGCTCCTACAATGAGCAGTTCTTC. Residues: CASSLAPSSYNEQFF.

This clonotype was detected ten times or more. The rearrangement links TRBV5-1 to TRBJ2-1; TRBD2 agrees at 9 bases. Germline loops: CDR1 SGHRS, CDR2 YFSETQ. The V segment lost 1 base and the J segment 6 bases; nucleotides outside the gene matches: 5. This CDR3 is 15 amino acids long. CDR3 protein: CASSLSLAGANEQFF. As DNA, the CDR3 is TGCGCCAGCAGCTTGTCTTTAGCGGGAGCCAATGAGCAGTTCTTC.

The V call is TRBV9, the J call TRBJ2-7; 7 nucleotides align to TRBD2. V dropped 2 bases and J dropped 0; count of bases not matched to a gene: 5. The germline gives CDR1 SGDLS, CDR2 YYNGEE. The CDR3 is made up of 15 amino acids. The CDR3 loop is CASSVSSGRSYEQYF. DNA of the CDR3: TGTGCCAGCAGCGTGTCTAGCGGCCGCTCCTACGAGCAGTACTTC.

This clonotype was counted between two and nine times. This chain connects TRBV7-2 to TRBJ2-5; D ambiguous. Trimming removed 8 bases at V and 2 bases at J, with 12 bases between. The CDR3 extends over 13 amino acids. CDR1 SGHTA and CDR2 FQGNSA come from the germline V gene. The CDR3 protein is CASLRMPQETQYF. CDR3 bases: TGTGCCAGCCTGAGAATGCCACAAGAGACCCAGTACTTC.

This sequence joins TRBV12-3 or TRBV12-4 and TRBJ1-2, with D perhaps TRBD1 (5 bases). The CDR3 loop spans 13 amino acids. V was trimmed by 3 bases and J by 4 bases, leaving 9 bases between them. The DNA for the CDR3 is TGTGCCAGCAGTTTCGCCAGGGTCTATGGCTACACCTTC. The encoded protein is CASSFARVYGYTF.

The chain joins TRBV7-6 to TRBJ2-1, with D tentatively TRBD2 (6 bases). Deletions cut 5 bases from V and 0 bases from J, with 11 bases between. This CDR3 comprises 15 residues. In germline, CDR1 is SGHVS, CDR2 FNYEAQ. The CDR3 nucleotides are TGTGCCAGCAGCACTCCGACTAGCTCCTACAATGAGCAGTTCTTC. Translation: CASSTPTSSYNEQFF.

This clonotype occurred a few times. This chain connects TRBV12-3 or TRBV12-4 to TRBJ1-5; D ambiguous. V dropped 6 bases and J dropped 0 bases, with 9 bases sitting between them. This CDR3 is 14 amino acids long. The CDR3 sequence: CASRFDGSNQPQHF. The CDR3 DNA reads TGTGCCAGCAGGTTCGACGGTAGCAATCAGCCCCAGCATTTT.

The chain combines TRBV5-1 with TRBJ2-3; D uncertain. V was shortened by 0 bases and J by 2 bases, with 10 bases between the two germline ends. CDR1 and CDR2 (germline): SGHRS, YFSETQ. This CDR3 is 15 amino acids long. Written as DNA, the CDR3 is TGCGCCAGCAGCTTGGGTCAGCCCTTCACAGATACGCAGTATTTT. This gives the protein CASSLGQPFTDTQYF.

The chain has TRBV20-1 and TRBJ1-5; no firm D call. Germline CDR1 and CDR2: DFQATT and SNEGSKA (reference sequence). Trimming stripped 6 bases from V and 2 bases from J, with 8 bases between. This CDR3 comprises 12 residues. The CDR3 nucleotides read TGCAGTGCCCCCGGGGGCAATCAGCCCCAGCATTTT. As protein: CSAPGGNQPQHF.

This clonotype has only a few counts. J is TRBJ2-3 and V is TRBV5-1; D perhaps matches TRBD2 (6 bases). The ends were cut back, 2 bases at V and 4 bases at J, with 14 bases in the middle. This CDR3 has 15 residues. Germline V gene lookup returns CDR1 SGHRS and CDR2 YFSETQ. The CDR3 DNA is TGCGCCAGCAGCTTAGGGCGGGGCCGCCCAGATACGCAGTATTTT. Its protein is CASSLGRGRPDTQYF.

The V call is TRBV6-1, the J call TRBJ2-3; D is perhaps TRBD2 (6 bases). CDR3 length: 17 residues. CDR1 MNHNS and CDR2 SASEGT come from the germline V gene. Trimming removed 2 bases from V and 6 bases from J, with 21 bases in between. The CDR3 DNA reads as TGTGCCAGCAGTGAATTTTTTCCATCTAGCGCATCGGATACGCAGTATTTT. Protein sequence: CASSEFFPSSASDTQYF.

A few counts support this clonotype. The chain is built from TRBV5-1 and TRBJ2-7, with D possibly TRBD1 on 6 matching bases. CDR1 is SGHRS and CDR2 is YFSETQ in the germline V gene. The germline V and J ends were trimmed by 4 bases and 7 bases, with 24 bases remaining between them. CDR3 length: 16 amino acids. This CDR3 is CASSLGPRDPGEEQYF. The CDR3 nucleotides read TGCGCCAGCAGCCTTGGACCCCGAGATCCAGGGGAAGAGCAGTACTTC.

The V gene is TRBV12-3 or TRBV12-4, the J gene TRBJ2-6, with D perhaps matching TRBD2 (5 bases). V was trimmed by 7 bases and J by 3 bases, leaving 7 bases between them. The CDR3 runs to 13 residues. The CDR3 bases are TGTGCCAGCACCGAGGGTGGGGCCAACGTCCTGACTTTC. Its protein is CASTEGGANVLTF.

This chain connects TRBV3-1 to TRBJ1-1; a weak D match, TRBD1 (5 bases). The CDR3 runs to 11 residues. V was clipped by 5 bases and J by 6 bases, with 7 bases between them. The germline V gene has CDR1 LGHDT and CDR2 YNNKEL (reference sequence). In DNA form, the CDR3 reads TGTGCCAGCAGCTTGGGGGCTGAAGCTTTCTTT. It yields the protein CASSLGAEAFF.

V is TRBV6-1 and J is TRBJ2-5; the D gene is possibly TRBD2 (6 bases). Germline V gene lookup returns CDR1 MNHNS and CDR2 SASEGT. The CDR3 is made up of 16 amino acids. Between the trimmed V and J ends, which lost 1 base and 1 base, there was a span of 13 bases. The CDR3, as DNA: TGTGCCAGCAGTGAAGAATACGGGAGACTCCAAGAGACCCAGTACTTC. It is translated as CASSEEYGRLQETQYF.

The V and J genes are TRBV5-5 and TRBJ1-5; possibly TRBD1 for D (5 bases). This CDR3 region has 15 residues. Germline CDR1 SGHKS, CDR2 YYEKEE (reference sequence). Trimming took 4 bases from V and 5 from J, leaving 16 bases between them. CDR3 bases: TGTGCCAGCAGCACCCGTGGCAGCAGGGATCAGCCCCAGCATTTT. It codes for CASSTRGSRDQPQHF.

This clonotype was seen many times. The gene calls are TRBV29-1 and TRBJ2-7; TRBD2 aligns across 13 bases. Trimming took 4 bases from V and 3 from J; bases not matched to a gene: 6. CDR1 is SQVTM and CDR2 is ANQGSEA in the germline V gene. The CDR3 contains 15 residues. The chain's CDR3 is CSVVPWTSGGYEQYF. In nucleotides, the CDR3 is TGCAGCGTTGTCCCTTGGACTAGCGGGGGCTACGAGCAGTACTTC.

In its sample, this clonotype was seen a few times. The chain links TRBV20-1 to TRBJ2-2; 12 nucleotides agree with TRBD2. CDR1 and CDR2 (germline): DFQATT, SNEGSKA (reference sequence). The length of the CDR3 is 14 residues. J lost 5 bases, V lost 5 bases, and 3 bases had no gene match. Here the CDR3 DNA reads TGCAGTGCTTCTAGCGGGAGGGTAACCGGGGAGCTGTTTTTT. Residues: CSASSGRVTGELFF.

In this sample, this clonotype turned up many times. V gene TRBV6-5 combines with J gene TRBJ1-6, with D possibly being TRBD1 (6 bases). The CDR3 extends over 16 amino acids. The V and J ends lost 4 bases and 0 bases respectively, with 10 bases between them. Germline CDR1 and CDR2: MNHEY and SVGAGI. DNA for the CDR3: TGTGCCAGCAGTTCGACAGGCAGCTCCTATAATTCACCCCTCCACTTT. Protein product: CASSSTGSSYNSPLHF.

This clonotype turned up a few times. The chain has TRBV29-1 and TRBJ2-7; perhaps TRBD1 as D (6 bases). Trimming cost V 4 bases and J 1 base, with 14 bases left between them. Germline CDR1 reads SQVTM; CDR2 reads ANQGSEA. CDR3 size: 14 residues. CDR3: CSVGGRGSSYEQYF. DNA of the CDR3: TGCAGCGTTGGGGGTAGGGGGTCGTCCTACGAGCAGTACTTC.

The rearrangement uses TRBV6-1 and TRBJ1-2; D unresolved. The V gene's germline CDR1 is MNHNS and CDR2 SASEGT. Trimming left V 1 base short and J 1 base short, with 7 bases between. The CDR3 spans 14 residues. CDR3 in amino acids: CASSEGPFNYGYTF. CDR3 nucleotides: TGTGCCAGCAGTGAAGGACCCTTTAACTATGGCTACACCTTC.

This rearrangement joins TRBV5-6 to TRBJ2-7; 10 nucleotides agree with TRBD2. The CDR3 runs 13 residues. J lost 2 bases, V lost 7 bases, and 3 bases had no gene match. Germline V lookup: CDR1 SGHDT, CDR2 YYEEEE. The CDR3 spells CASGLADPYEQYF. Written as DNA, the CDR3 is TGTGCCAGCGGACTAGCGGACCCCTACGAGCAGTACTTC.

This chain joins TRBV10-3 and TRBJ1-2; D ambiguous. Trimming took off 3 bases at V and 1 base at J, with 15 bases between the two ends. The CDR3 spans 16 residues. CDR1 ENHRY and CDR2 SYGVKD come from the germline V gene. The CDR3 DNA sequence: TGTGCCATCAGTGACGCCTGGCAGTTGGATAACTATGGCTACACCTTC. Residues: CAISDAWQLDNYGYTF.

The rearrangement joins TRBV13 to TRBJ2-2; weak D call: TRBD1 (6 bases). Deletions cut 0 bases from V and 8 bases from J, with 19 bases between. The length of the CDR3 is 17 residues. Germline V gene sequence: CDR1 PRHDT, CDR2 FYEKMQ (reference sequence). This chain's CDR3 is CASSLGGLTGSLGELFF. The CDR3 DNA reads as TGTGCCAGCAGCTTAGGGGGCTTAACAGGGTCCCTGGGGGAGCTGTTTTTT.

A few counts support this clonotype. The CDR3 here is CSVRRTASIEQFF. In DNA form, the CDR3 reads TGCAGCGTCCGGAGGACAGCAAGCATTGAGCAGTTCTTC. The genes are TRBV29-1 and TRBJ2-1; TRBD1 might be the D (6 bases). Between the trimmed V and J ends, which lost 6 bases and 9 bases, there was a span of 18 bases. This CDR3 contains 13 residues. Germline CDR1 SQVTM, CDR2 ANQGSEA.

The sample holds a few counts of this clonotype. This rearrangement joins TRBV5-1 to TRBJ1-1; tentatively, D is TRBD1 (6 bases). Deletions cut 2 bases from V and 1 base from J, with 12 bases between. Germline CDR1 reads SGHRS; CDR2 reads YFSETQ. CDR3 length: 15 amino acids. The CDR3 loop reads CASSFLGARNTEAFF. The CDR3 DNA follows: TGCGCCAGCAGCTTCTTGGGGGCCCGGAACACTGAAGCTTTCTTT.

This chain links TRBV11-2 with TRBJ1-1; D not resolved. The CDR3 totals 14 residues. Per germline, CDR1 SGHAT and CDR2 FQNNGV. The V end was cut by 7 bases, the J end by 10 bases, with 22 bases between. The CDR3 coding sequence is TGTGCCAGCACCTTGTATGGCGGAGACCTCGGAGCTTTCTTT. Residues: CASTLYGGDLGAFF.